This TCR beta chain was captured in a study of T cells after yellow fever vaccination. It was through 5'RACE template switching that TCR cDNA was made, with a universal primer site and UMIs added. Using its own MiXCR run on the 5' RACE reads, TCRdb lists one record per CDR3 protein. The sample holds 550,000 to 750,000 distinct CDR3 sequences, roughly 12% seen once. The sequence was collected from a man aged 25 to 40 who received the YFV17D yellow fever vaccine. Source: PBMCs, taken on the day of the yellow fever booster vaccination.

CDR3 region: CASSASGSRSYNEQFF. The CDR3 nucleotides read TGTGCCAGCTCAGCCAGCGGGAGTAGATCCTACAATGAGCAGTTCTTC. The chain is built from TRBV18 and TRBJ2-1, with TRBD2 matching over 8 bases. This CDR3 region has 16 residues. V was clipped by 5 bases and J by 1 base; unmatched bases: 7. Germline V gene lookup returns CDR1 KGHSH and CDR2 LQKENI.